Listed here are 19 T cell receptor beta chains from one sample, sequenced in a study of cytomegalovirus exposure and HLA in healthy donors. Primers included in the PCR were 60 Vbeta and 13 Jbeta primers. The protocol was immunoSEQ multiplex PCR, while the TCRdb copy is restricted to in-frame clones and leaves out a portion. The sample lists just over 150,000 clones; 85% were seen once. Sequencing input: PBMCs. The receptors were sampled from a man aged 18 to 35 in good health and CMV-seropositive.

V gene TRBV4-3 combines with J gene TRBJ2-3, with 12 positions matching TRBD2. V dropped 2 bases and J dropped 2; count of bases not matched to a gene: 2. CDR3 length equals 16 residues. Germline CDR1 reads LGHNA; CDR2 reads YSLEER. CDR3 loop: CASSQLAGGITDTQYF. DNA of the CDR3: TGCGCCAGCAGCCAACTAGCGGGGGGGATCACAGATACGCAGTATTTT.

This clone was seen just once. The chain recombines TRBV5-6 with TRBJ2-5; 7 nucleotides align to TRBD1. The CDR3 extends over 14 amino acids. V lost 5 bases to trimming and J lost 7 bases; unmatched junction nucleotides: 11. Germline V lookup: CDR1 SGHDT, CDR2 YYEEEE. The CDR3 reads CASSPTGELWTQYF. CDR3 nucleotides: TGTGCCAGCAGTCCTACAGGGGAACTGTGGACCCAGTACTTC.

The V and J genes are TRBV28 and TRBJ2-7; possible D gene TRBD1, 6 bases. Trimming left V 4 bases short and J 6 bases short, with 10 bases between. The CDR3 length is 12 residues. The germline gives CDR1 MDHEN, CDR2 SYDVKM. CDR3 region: CASSYRDREQYF. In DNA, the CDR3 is TGTGCCAGCAGTTACAGGGACCGCGAGCAGTACTTC. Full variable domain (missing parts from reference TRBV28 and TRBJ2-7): DVKVTQSSRYLVKRTGEKVFLECVQDMDHENMFWYRQDPGLGLRLIYFSYDVKMKEKGDIPEGYSVSREKKERFSLILESASTNQTSMYLCASSYRDREQYFGPGTRLTVT.

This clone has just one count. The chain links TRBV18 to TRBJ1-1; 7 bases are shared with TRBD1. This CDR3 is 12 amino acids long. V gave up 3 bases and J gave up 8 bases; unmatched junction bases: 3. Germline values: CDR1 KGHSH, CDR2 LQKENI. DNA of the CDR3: TGTGCCAGCTCACCCCGGGACAGCGAAGCTTTCTTT. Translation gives CASSPRDSEAFF.

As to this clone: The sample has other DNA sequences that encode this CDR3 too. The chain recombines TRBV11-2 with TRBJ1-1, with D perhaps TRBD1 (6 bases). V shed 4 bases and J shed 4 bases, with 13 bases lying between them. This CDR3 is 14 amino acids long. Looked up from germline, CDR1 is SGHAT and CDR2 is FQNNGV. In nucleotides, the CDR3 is TGTGCCAGCAGCTCTGAGGGGGTGGGCACTGAAGCTTTCTTT. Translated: CASSSEGVGTEAFF.

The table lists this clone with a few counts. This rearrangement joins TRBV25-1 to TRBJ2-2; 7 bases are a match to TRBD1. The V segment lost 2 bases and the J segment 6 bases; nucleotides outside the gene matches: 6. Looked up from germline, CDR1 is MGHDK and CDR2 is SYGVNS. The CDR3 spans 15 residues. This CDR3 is CASSEGTGDPGELFF. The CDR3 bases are TGTGCCAGCAGTGAAGGAACAGGGGATCCCGGGGAGCTGTTTTTT.

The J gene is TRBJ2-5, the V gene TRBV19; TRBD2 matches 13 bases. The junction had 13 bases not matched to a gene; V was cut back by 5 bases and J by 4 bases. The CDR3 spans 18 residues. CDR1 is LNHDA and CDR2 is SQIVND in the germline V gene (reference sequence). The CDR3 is CASSSPTSGGSWRETQYF. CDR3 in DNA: TGTGCCAGTAGTTCACCGACTAGCGGGGGGTCATGGCGAGAGACCCAGTACTTC. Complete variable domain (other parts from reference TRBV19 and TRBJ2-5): DGGITQSPKYLFRKEGQNVTLSCEQNLNHDAMYWYRQDPGQGLRLIYYSQIVNDFQKGDIAEGYSVSREKKESFPLTVTSAQKNPTAFYLCASSSPTSGGSWRETQYFGPGTRLLVL.

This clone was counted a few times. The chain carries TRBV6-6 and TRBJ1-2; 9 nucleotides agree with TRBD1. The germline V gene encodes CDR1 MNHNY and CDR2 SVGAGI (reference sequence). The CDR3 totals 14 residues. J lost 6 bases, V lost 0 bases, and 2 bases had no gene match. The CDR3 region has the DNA TGTGCCAGCAGTTACTCACAGGGGGCAAATGGCTACACCTTC. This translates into CASSYSQGANGYTF.

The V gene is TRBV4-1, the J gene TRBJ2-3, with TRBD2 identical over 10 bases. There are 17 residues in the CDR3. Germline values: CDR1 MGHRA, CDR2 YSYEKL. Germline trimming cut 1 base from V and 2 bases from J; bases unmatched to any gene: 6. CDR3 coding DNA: TGCGCCAGCAGCCAAGGGGTAGCGGGGGGATACACAGATACGCAGTATTTT. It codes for CASSQGVAGGYTDTQYF.

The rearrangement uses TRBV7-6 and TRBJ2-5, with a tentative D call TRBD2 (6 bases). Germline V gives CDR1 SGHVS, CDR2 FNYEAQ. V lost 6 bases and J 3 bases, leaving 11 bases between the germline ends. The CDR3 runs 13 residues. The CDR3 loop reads CASRFSGEETQYF. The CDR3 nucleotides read TGTGCCAGCAGGTTTAGCGGTGAAGAGACCCAGTACTTC. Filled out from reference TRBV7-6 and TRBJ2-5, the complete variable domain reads GAGVSQSPRYKVTKRGQDVALRCDPISGHVSLYWYRQALGQGPEFLTYFNYEAQQDKSGLPNDRFSAERPEGSISTLTIQRTEQRDSAMYRCASRFSGEETQYFGPGTRLLVL.

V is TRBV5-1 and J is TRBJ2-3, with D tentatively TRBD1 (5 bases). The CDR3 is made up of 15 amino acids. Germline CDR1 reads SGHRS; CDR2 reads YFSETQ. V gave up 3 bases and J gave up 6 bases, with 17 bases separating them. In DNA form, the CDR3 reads TGCGCCAGCAGCTCCGGTGACAGATTGAGGGATACGCAGTATTTT. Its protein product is CASSSGDRLRDTQYF. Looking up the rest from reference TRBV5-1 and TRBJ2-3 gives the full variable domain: KAGVTQTPRYLIKTRGQQVTLSCSPISGHRSVSWYQQTPGQGLQFLFEYFSETQRNKGNFPGRFSGRQFSNSRSEMNVSTLELGDSALYLCASSSGDRLRDTQYFGPGTRLTVL.

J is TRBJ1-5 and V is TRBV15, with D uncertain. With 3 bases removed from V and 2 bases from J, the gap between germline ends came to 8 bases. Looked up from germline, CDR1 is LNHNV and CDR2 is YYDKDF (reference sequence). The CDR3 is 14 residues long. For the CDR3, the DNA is TGTGCCACCAGCAGGGAGGAGGGCAATCAGCCCCAGCATTTT. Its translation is CATSREEGNQPQHF.

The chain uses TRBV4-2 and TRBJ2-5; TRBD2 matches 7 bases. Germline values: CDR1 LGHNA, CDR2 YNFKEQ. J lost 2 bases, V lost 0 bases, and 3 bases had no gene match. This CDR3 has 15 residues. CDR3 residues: CASSQDKRGQETQYF. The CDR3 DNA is TGTGCCAGCAGCCAAGATAAGCGGGGACAAGAGACCCAGTACTTC.

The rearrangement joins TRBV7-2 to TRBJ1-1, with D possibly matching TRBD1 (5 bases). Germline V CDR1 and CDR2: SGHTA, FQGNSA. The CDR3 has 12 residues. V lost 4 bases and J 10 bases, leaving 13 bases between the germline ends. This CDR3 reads CASSSPGRRAFF. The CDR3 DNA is TGTGCCAGCAGCTCCCCAGGGCGGAGAGCTTTCTTT.

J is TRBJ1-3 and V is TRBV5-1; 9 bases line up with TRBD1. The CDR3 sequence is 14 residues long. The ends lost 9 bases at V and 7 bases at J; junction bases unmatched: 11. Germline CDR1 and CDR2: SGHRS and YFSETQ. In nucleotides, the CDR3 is TGCGCCACCCGAGCTGGGACAGGGACGAACACCATATATTTT. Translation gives CATRAGTGTNTIYF.

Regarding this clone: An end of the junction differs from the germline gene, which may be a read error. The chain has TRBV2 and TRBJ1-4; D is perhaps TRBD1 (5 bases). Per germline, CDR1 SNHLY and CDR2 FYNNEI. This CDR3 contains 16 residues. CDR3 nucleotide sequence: TGTGCCAGCAGGGAAGGGTCGGGGCGGGGTCCGGAAAAACTGTTTTTT. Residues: CASREGSGRGPEKLFF.

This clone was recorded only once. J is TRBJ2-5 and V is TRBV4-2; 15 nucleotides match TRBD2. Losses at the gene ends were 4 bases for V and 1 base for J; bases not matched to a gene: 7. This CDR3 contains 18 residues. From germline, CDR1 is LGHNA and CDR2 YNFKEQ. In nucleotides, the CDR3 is TGTGCCAGCAGCCGCGGGACTAGCGGGGGGATATTCCAAGAGACCCAGTACTTC. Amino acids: CASSRGTSGGIFQETQYF.

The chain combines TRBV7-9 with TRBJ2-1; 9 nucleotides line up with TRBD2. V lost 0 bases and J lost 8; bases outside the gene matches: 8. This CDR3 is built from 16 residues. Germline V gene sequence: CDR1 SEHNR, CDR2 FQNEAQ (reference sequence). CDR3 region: CASSLAALAGNDEQFF. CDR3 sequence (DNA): TGTGCCAGCAGCTTAGCCGCACTAGCGGGTAACGATGAGCAGTTCTTC.

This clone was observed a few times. The CDR3 sequence: CASSVEAERVGQAQYF. CDR3 DNA sequence: TGTGCCAGCAGCGTAGAGGCAGAGCGAGTGGGACAGGCCCAGTACTTC. The rearrangement uses TRBV9 and TRBJ2-5; 8 bases align to TRBD1. This CDR3 comprises 16 residues. Germline values: CDR1 SGDLS, CDR2 YYNGEE. Unmatched junction bases numbered 13, after V lost 0 bases and J lost 9 bases.